This T cell receptor beta chain was identified in a study of shared clonotypes between healthy human individuals. This CDR3 spans 15 amino acids. V shed 1 base and J 4 bases; nucleotides not matched to a gene: 4. Germline CDR1 is SGDLS and CDR2 is YYNGEE. Profiled with immunoSEQ multiplex PCR; TCRdb holds only in-frame clones, not every one. The table has approximately 980,000 clones, approximately 76% seen once; the top ten hold roughly 1.5%. The receptor's source is a man between 18 and 29 years old in good health. V gene TRBV9 combines with J gene TRBJ2-2, with TRBD2 matching over 7 bases. Material for sequencing was memory CD4+ T cells sorted from blood. Described subset: CD45RA-negative fraction. CDR3 region: CASSVLGGPTGELFF. The CDR3 DNA reads as TGTGCCAGCAGCGTATTGGGAGGGCCCACCGGGGAGCTGTTTTTT.